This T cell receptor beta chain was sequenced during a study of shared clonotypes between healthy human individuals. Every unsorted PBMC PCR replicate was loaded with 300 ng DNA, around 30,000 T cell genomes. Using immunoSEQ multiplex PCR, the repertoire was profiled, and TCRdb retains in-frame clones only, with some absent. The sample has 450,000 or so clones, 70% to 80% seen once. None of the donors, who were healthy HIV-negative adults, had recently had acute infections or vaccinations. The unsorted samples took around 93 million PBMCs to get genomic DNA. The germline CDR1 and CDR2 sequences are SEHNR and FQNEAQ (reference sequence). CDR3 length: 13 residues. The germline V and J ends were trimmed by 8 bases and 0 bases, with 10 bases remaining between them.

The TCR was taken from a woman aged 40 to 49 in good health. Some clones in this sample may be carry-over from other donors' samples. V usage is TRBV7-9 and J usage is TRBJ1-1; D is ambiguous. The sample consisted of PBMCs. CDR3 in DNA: TGTGCCAGCGAAAGAAATATGAACACTGAAGCTTTCTTT. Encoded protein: CASERNMNTEAFF.